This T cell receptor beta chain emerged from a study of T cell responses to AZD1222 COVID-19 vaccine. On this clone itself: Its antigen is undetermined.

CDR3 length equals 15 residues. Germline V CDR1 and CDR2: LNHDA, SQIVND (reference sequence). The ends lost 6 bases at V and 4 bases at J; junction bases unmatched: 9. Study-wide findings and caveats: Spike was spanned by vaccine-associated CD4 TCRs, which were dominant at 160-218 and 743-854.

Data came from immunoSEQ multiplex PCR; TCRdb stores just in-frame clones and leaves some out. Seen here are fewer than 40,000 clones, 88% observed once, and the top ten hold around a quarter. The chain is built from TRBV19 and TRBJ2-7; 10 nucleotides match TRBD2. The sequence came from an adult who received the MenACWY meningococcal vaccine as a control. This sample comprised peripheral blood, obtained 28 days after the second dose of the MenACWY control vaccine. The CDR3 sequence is CASSSHLAGVYEQYF. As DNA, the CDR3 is TGTGCCAGTAGCTCACATCTAGCGGGAGTGTACGAGCAGTACTTC.